The clone carrying this T cell receptor beta chain was seen only a few times. This record comes from a study of human T cells and chemical hapten exposure. Specified time point: patch test 1, 2 weeks after DPC sensitization. Sample treatment: therapeutic diphenylcyclopropenone sensitization with weekly scalp DPC. TCRdb processed the RACE reads anew with MiXCR; each CDR3 protein has one entry. In the table there are nearly 80,000 distinct CDR3 sequences, under 13% of which are singletons. This CDR3 region has 15 residues. V lost 6 bases and J lost 6, with 18 bases in between. Per germline, CDR1 MNHEY and CDR2 SVGEGT.

Sequencing used whole blood, obtained in connection with sensitization to the hapten diphenylcyclopropenone (DPC). The clonotype was recovered from a woman aged 45-65 years with alopecia areata. Some clones in this sample may be carry-over from other donors' samples. The rearrangement uses TRBV6-2 or TRBV6-3 and TRBJ2-1; the D gene could be TRBD1 or TRBD2 (5 bases each). CDR3: CASRRGSSGINEQFF. Written as DNA, the CDR3 is TGTGCCAGCAGAAGGGGATCGTCGGGAATCAATGAGCAGTTCTTC.